The rows below give T cell receptor beta chains drawn from one sample of a study of blood T cell repertoires in COVID-19. Some clones are missing from TCRdb's copy, which holds only in-frame ones; the method was immunoSEQ multiplex PCR. The data contain 150,000 or so clones, 84% of them seen just once; the ten biggest clones take up roughly 8%. Sample: PBMCs or T cells enriched from blood (not recorded which). The source is a woman in her 50s who had recovered from COVID-19. The CDR3 runs from the conserved cysteine through the conserved F or W. Clone size is stated in some rows and not others, as once, few, many or a class when expanded.

j_call	v_call	clone_size	cdr3_aa
TRBJ1-1	TRBV4-3	.	CASSQGPLGDTEAFF
TRBJ2-6	TRBV27	.	CASSPAIFPVSGANVLTF
TRBJ1-5	TRBV15	.	CATSLRSGINNQPQHF
TRBJ1-1	TRBV7-9	.	CASSLEGMNTEAFF
TRBJ2-5	TRBV13	once	CASSLRETQYF
TRBJ1-6	TRBV19	.	CASSLRPREYSPLHF
TRBJ2-2	TRBV11-1	.	CASSQPGYRGTGELFF
TRBJ1-1	TRBV3-1/TRBV3-2	.	CASSQPEATFF
TRBJ1-6	TRBV12-3/TRBV12-4	.	CASTSGFGSPLHF
TRBJ2-2	TRBV29-1	.	CSVELTGSGTGELFF